This T cell receptor (beta chain) was captured in a study of cytomegalovirus exposure and HLA in healthy donors. As for this clone: The antigen remains unidentified.

Primers included in the PCR were 60 Vbeta and 13 Jbeta primers. TCRdb's table, derived via immunoSEQ multiplex PCR, lists solely in-frame clones and lacks some. The sample holds fewer than 200,000 clones, approximately 79% seen once. Study findings and constraints: A later analysis reportedly found fewer N-insertions in an Asian-associated ancestry cluster than the roughly 700-donor mean.

The clonotype originates from a man aged 40-49 years in good health and CMV-seropositive. Material: PBMCs.

CDR3 protein: CASGDQRVTHNEQFF. The CDR3 coding sequence is TGTGCCAGCGGGGATCAGCGGGTCACTCACAATGAGCAGTTCTTC. This rearrangement joins TRBV7-6 to TRBJ2-1; D perhaps matches TRBD2 (6 bases). Germline-derived CDR1 and CDR2 are SGHVS and FNYEAQ. V lost 8 bases and J lost 5, with 19 bases in between. This CDR3 has 15 residues.